The clone carrying this T cell receptor (beta chain) has only a few counts. Its antigen is unidentified. These data originate in a study of response to subunit inactivated influenza vaccine. Findings and caveats of the study: The authors proposed limited new T cell recruitment per seasonal influenza vaccination.

TCRdb itself ran the RT-PCR reads through MiXCR, one entry per CDR3 protein. The table has about 650,000 distinct CDR3 sequences, approximately 14% seen once. From germline, CDR1 is SEHNR and CDR2 FQNEAQ (reference sequence). The CDR3 has 17 residues. V was clipped by 1 base and J by 0 bases, with 15 bases between them. The receptor comes from a man aged 45-65 years who received an inactivated influenza vaccine. The sequencing used PBMCs from blood, collected about 13 days after vaccination. The gene calls are TRBV7-9 and TRBJ1-1; D is unresolved. The CDR3 DNA reads as TGTGCCAGCAGCTTAGGCGTCGGTGGGCTGGTGAACACTGAAGCTTTCTTT. Translating it yields CASSLGVGGLVNTEAFF. Complete variable domain (other parts from reference TRBV7-9 and TRBJ1-1): DTGVSQNPRHKITKRGQNVTFRCDPISEHNRLYWYRQTLGQGPEFLTYFQNEAQLEKSRLLSDRFSAERPKGSFSTLEIQRTEQGDSAMYLCASSLGVGGLVNTEAFFGQGTRLTVV.